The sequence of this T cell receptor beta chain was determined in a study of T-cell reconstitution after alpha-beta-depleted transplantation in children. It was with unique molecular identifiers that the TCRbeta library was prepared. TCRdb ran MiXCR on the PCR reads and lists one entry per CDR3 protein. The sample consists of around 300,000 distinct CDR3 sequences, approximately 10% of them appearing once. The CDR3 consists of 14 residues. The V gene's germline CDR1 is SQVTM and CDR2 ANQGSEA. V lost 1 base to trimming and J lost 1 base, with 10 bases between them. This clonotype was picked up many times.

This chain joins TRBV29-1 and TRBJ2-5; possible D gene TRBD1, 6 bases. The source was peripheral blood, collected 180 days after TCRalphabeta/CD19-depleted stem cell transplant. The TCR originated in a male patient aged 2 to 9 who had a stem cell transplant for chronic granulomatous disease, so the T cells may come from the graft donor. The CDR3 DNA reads TGCAGCGTTGAAGTGGACAGTCTCCAAGAGACCCAGTACTTC. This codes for CSVEVDSLQETQYF.